This T cell receptor (beta chain) is drawn from a study of cytomegalovirus exposure and HLA in healthy donors. Study-wide points: An ancestry cluster, one associated with Asian ancestry, reportedly showed fewer N-insertions than the 666-donor mean in a later analysis. In a later analysis, HLA-C alleles had the fewest associated TCRs, DRB1 alleles the most.

Between the trimmed V and J ends, which lost 6 bases and 2 bases, there was a span of 17 bases. Germline CDR1 MNHEY, CDR2 SVGAGI. The CDR3 has 15 residues. About this clone itself: The antigen remains unidentified.

It was with 60 Vbeta and 13 Jbeta primers that the PCR ran. Clones were read by immunoSEQ multiplex PCR, and TCRdb kept only the in-frame ones, dropping some. The sample lists some 160,000 clones, roughly 80% occurring once. The TCR originated in a woman between 35 and 50 years old in good health and CMV-seronegative. Input material: PBMCs. The rearrangement uses TRBV6-5 and TRBJ2-7; possible D gene TRBD2, 7 bases. CDR3 amino acids: CASSLMGGPTYEQYF. The DNA for the CDR3 is TGTGCCAGCAGCTTGATGGGGGGGCCCACCTACGAGCAGTACTTC.